This paragraph covers one T cell receptor (beta chain) sequence. Its cognate antigen is unknown. The data were obtained in a study of cytomegalovirus exposure and HLA in healthy donors. Study-level points and caveats: Subsequent analysis of the 110 or so validation repertoires found a tendency for first-cohort TCR clusters to co-occur.

The method was immunoSEQ multiplex PCR; TCRdb's version includes in-frame clones alone and lacks a portion of them. The table includes about 220,000 clones, roughly 88% detected once. Trimming took 4 bases from V and 0 from J; bases not matched to a gene: 2. This CDR3 has 15 residues. CDR1 is SGDLS and CDR2 is YYNGEE in the germline V gene. The chain joins TRBV9 to TRBJ2-2; 8 bases line up with TRBD2. The material sequenced was PBMCs. The receptor's source is a woman aged 18-29 years in good health and CMV-seronegative. In DNA, the CDR3 is TGTGCCAGCAGCCCGGGACTAGCGAACACCGGGGAGCTGTTTTTT. Translating it yields CASSPGLANTGELFF. Full variable domain (rest looked up from reference TRBV9 and TRBJ2-2): DSGVTQTPKHLITATGQRVTLRCSPRSGDLSVYWYQQSLDQGLQFLIQYYNGEERAKGNILERFSAQQFPDLHSELNLSSLELGDSALYFCASSPGLANTGELFFGEGSRLTVL.